This TCR beta chain appears in the sequencing data of a study of blood T cell repertoires in COVID-19. Study-level information: In each case, the material was cDNA or gDNA derived from T cells, B-cell-depleted T cells, or PBMCs.

The CDR3 runs to 16 residues. In germline, CDR1 is LNHDA, CDR2 SQIVND (reference sequence). V lost 5 bases and J lost 10, with 21 bases in between. Assay used: immunoSEQ multiplex PCR; TCRdb lists only in-frame clones, some missing. Of 250,000 to 350,000 clones in the sample, around 90% were seen once. For recovered donors of Cohort 3, there were two negative PCRs, clearance, or symptom resolution. The sample consisted of PBMCs or T cells enriched from blood (not recorded which). V usage is TRBV19 and J usage is TRBJ1-6; TRBD1 is a possible D gene (6 bases). This sequence was found in a woman aged 25 to 39 who had recovered from COVID-19. The CDR3 DNA sequence: TGTGCCAGTAGTCCAAACCAGGGGCGGGCTGGATCACCCCTCCACTTT. Translation gives CASSPNQGRAGSPLHF. The full variable domain, its missing parts supplied by reference TRBV19 and TRBJ1-6, is DGGITQSPKYLFRKEGQNVTLSCEQNLNHDAMYWYRQDPGQGLRLIYYSQIVNDFQKGDIAEGYSVSREKKESFPLTVTSAQKNPTAFYLCASSPNQGRAGSPLHFGNGTRLTVT.